This T cell receptor (beta chain) was documented in a study of T cell repertoires in aging, cancer and after chemotherapy. In its sample, this clonotype is large (0.1 to 1%). The template was genomic DNA from peripheral blood, not RNA. V trimming: 6 bases; J trimming: 10 bases; junction bases outside the gene matches: 16. Germline loops: CDR1 DFQATT, CDR2 SNEGSKA (reference sequence). The CDR3 contains 14 residues. Multiplex touch-down PCR with TRB-A/B primers amplified rearranged V-D-J TRB sequences. Each CDR3 protein is one row after TCRdb ran MiXCR on the multiplex PCR reads. The table has 400 to 600 distinct CDR3 sequences, roughly 29% seen once; the top ten hold just over 20%.

The V gene is TRBV20-1, the J gene TRBJ1-1; 8 bases are shared with TRBD1. The receptor's source is a human donor with a solid tumor. Sequencing was performed on blood. CDR3 region: CSANDRGLADGAFF. The CDR3 nucleotides read TGCAGTGCCAACGACAGGGGCCTAGCGGATGGAGCTTTCTTT.